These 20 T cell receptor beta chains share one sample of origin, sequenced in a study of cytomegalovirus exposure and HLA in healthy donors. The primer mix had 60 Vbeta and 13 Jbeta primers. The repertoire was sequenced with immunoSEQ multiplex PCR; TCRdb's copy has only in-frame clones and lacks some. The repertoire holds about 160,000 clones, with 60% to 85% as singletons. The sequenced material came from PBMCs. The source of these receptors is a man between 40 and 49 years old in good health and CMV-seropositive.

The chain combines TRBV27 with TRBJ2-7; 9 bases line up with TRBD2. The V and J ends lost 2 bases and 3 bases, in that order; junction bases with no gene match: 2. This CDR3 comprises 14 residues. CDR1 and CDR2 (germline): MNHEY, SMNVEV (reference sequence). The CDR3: CASSLTSGFYEQYF. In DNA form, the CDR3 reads TGTGCCAGCAGTTTAACTAGCGGGTTCTACGAGCAGTACTTC.

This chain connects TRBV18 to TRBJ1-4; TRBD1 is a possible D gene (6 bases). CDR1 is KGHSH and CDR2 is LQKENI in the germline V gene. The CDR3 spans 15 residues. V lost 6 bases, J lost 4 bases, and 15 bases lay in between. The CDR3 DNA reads TGTGCCAGCTCCCCCGGGACACCTCTTAATGAAAAACTGTTTTTT. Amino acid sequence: CASSPGTPLNEKLFF.

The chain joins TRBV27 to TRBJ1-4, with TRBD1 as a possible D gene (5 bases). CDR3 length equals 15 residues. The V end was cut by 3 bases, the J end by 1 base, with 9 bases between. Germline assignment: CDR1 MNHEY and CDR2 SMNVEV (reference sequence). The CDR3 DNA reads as TGTGCCAGCAGTTTCAGGGTCGGAACTAATGAAAAACTGTTTTTT. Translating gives CASSFRVGTNEKLFF.

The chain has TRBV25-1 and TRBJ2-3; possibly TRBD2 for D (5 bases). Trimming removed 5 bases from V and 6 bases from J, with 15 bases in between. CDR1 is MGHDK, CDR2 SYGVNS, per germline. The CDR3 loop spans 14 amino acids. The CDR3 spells CASSPGLTPDTQYF. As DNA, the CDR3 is TGTGCCAGCAGTCCCGGACTCACGCCCGATACGCAGTATTTT.

The CDR3 nucleotides read TGTGCCAGCTCACTCCCAGGGGACGAGCAGTACTTC. Translated: CASSLPGDEQYF. This chain connects TRBV18 to TRBJ2-7; D perhaps matches TRBD1 (6 bases). Germline loops: CDR1 KGHSH, CDR2 LQKENI. V lost 4 bases and J lost 5, with 9 bases in between. The CDR3 consists of 12 residues.

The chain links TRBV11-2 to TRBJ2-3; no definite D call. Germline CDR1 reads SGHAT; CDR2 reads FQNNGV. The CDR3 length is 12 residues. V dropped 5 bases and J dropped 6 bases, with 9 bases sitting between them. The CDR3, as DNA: TGTGCCAGCAGCCCAATGAGGGATACGCAGTATTTT. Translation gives CASSPMRDTQYF.

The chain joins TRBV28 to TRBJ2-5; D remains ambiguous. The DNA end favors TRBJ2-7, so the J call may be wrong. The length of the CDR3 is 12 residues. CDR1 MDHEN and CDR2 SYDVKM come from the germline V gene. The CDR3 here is CATTVRNYEQYF. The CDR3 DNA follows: TGTGCCACCACCGTACGTAACTACGAGCAGTACTTC.

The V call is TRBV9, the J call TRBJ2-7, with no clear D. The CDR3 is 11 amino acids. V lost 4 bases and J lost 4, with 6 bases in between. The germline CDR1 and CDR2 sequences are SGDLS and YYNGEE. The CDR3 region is CASSSQYEQYF. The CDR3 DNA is TGTGCCAGCAGCTCCCAGTACGAGCAGTACTTC.

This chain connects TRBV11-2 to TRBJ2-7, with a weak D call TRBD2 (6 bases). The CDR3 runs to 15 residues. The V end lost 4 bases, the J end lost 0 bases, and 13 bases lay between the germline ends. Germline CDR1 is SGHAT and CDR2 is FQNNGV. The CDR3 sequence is CASSWDSGISYEQYF. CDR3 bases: TGTGCCAGCAGCTGGGACTCCGGGATCTCCTACGAGCAGTACTTC. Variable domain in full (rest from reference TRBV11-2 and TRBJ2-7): EAGVAQSPRYKIIEKRQSVAFWCNPISGHATLYWYQQILGQGPKLLIQFQNNGVVDDSQLPKDRFSAERLKGVDSTLKIQPAKLEDSAVYLCASSWDSGISYEQYFGPGTRLTVT.

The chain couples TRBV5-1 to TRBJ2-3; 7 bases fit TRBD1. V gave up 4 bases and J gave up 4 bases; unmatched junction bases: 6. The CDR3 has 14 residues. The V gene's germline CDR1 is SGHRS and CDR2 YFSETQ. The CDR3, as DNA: TGCGCCAGCAGCCCCTTCGACAGGGCAGATACGCAGTATTTT. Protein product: CASSPFDRADTQYF.

The CDR3 DNA reads as TGTGCCAGCAGTTTACGGCCTGAAACAGGGTACTATGGCTACACCTTC. It encodes CASSLRPETGYYGYTF. The J gene is TRBJ1-2, the V gene TRBV27; D perhaps matches TRBD1 (6 bases). Trimming stripped 2 bases from V and 3 bases from J, with 16 bases between. Germline-derived CDR1 and CDR2 are MNHEY and SMNVEV (reference sequence). This CDR3 is built from 16 residues.

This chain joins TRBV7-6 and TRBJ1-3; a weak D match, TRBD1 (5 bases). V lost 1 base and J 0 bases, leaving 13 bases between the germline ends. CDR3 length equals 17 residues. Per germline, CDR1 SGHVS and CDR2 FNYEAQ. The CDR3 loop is CASSLEAGPLSGNTIYF. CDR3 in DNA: TGTGCCAGCAGCTTAGAGGCGGGACCCCTCTCTGGAAACACCATATATTTT.

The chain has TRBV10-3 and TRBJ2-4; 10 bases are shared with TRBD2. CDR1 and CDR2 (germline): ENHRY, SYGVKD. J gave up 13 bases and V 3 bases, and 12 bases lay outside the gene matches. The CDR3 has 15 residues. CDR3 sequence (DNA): TGTGCCATCAGTGACCCCGGACTAGCGGAAACTTGGCAGTACTTC. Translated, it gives CAISDPGLAETWQYF.

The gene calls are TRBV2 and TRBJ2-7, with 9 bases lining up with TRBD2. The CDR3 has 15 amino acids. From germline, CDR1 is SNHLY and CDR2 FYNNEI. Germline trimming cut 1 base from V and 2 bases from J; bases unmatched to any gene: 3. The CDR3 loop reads CASSEGLAGTYEQYF. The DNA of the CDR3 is TGTGCCAGCAGTGAAGGGCTAGCGGGAACCTACGAGCAGTACTTC.

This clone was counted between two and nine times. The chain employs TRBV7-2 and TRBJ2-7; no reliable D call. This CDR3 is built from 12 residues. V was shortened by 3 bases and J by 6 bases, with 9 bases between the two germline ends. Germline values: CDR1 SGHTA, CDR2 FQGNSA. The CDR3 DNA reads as TGTGCCAGCAGCTTTCCGTTAGCCGAGCAGTACTTC. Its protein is CASSFPLAEQYF.

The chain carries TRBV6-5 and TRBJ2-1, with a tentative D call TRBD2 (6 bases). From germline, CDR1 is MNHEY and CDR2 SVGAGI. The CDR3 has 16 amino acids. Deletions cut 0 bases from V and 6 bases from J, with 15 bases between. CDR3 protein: CASSYSKKGSGNEQFF. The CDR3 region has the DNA TGTGCCAGCAGTTACTCGAAAAAGGGTAGCGGCAATGAGCAGTTCTTC.

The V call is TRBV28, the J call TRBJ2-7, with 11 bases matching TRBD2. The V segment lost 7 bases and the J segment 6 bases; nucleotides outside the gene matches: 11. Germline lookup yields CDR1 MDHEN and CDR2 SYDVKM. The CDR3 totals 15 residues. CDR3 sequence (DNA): TGTGCCAGCACCCCTACTAGCGGGAGTATGGGCGAGCAGTACTTC. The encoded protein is CASTPTSGSMGEQYF.

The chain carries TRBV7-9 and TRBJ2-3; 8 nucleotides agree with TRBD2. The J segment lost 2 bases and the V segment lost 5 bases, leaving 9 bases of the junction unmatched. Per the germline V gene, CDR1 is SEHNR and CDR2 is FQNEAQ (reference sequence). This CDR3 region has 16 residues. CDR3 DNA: TGTGCCAGCAGCGACACTAGCGGTCCTTACACAGATACGCAGTATTTT. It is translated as CASSDTSGPYTDTQYF.

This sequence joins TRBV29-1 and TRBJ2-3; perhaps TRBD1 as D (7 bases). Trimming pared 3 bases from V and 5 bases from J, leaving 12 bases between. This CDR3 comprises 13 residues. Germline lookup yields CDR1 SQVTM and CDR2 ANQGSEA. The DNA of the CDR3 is TGCAGCGTTGATCCCCAGGGGGGAGATACGCAGTATTTT. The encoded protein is CSVDPQGGDTQYF.

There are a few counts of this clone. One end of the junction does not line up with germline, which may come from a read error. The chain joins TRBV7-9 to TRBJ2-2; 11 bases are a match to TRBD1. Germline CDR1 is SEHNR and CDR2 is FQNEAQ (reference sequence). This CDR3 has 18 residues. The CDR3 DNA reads TGTTCCAGCAGCTTAGGACAGGGGGCTTGGTCGAACACCGGGGAGCTGTTTTTT. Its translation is CSSSLGQGAWSNTGELFF.